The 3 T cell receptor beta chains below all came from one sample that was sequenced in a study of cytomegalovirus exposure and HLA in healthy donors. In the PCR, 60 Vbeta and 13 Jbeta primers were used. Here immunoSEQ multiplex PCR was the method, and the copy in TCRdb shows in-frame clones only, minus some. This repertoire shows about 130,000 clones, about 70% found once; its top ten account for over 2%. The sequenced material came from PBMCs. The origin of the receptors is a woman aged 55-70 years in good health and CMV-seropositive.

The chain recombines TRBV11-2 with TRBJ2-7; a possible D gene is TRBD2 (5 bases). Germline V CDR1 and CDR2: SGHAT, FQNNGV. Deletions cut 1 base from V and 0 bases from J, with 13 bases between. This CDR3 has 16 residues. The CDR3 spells CASSLGEGAFSYEQYF. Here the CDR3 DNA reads TGTGCCAGCAGCTTAGGTGAGGGCGCATTCTCCTACGAGCAGTACTTC.

The DNA for the CDR3 is TGTGCCAGCAGTTACGGGCCTGTCATCAATGAGCAGTTCTTC. Translated, it gives CASSYGPVINEQFF. V gene TRBV6-5 combines with J gene TRBJ2-1; the D is unclear. This CDR3 has 14 amino acids. V was trimmed by 2 bases and J by 6 bases, leaving 11 bases between them. The germline V gene has CDR1 MNHEY and CDR2 SVGAGI.

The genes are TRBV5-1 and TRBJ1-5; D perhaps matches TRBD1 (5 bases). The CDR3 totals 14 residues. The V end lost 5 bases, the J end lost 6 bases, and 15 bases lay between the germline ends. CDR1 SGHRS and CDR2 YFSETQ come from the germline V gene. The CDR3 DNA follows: TGCGCCAGCAGTAGGGGCGCGGAGTCTCAGCCCCAGCATTTT. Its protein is CASSRGAESQPQHF.